The sequence of this T cell receptor beta chain was determined in a study of T cells after yellow fever vaccination (dated by TCRdb to the late 2010s). Regarding the complete study: The SMART-Seq v4 Ultra Low Input RNA kit was used to prepare libraries from fractions with low cell numbers. To follow T-cell clones before and after primary and booster YFV17D yellow fever vaccination, bulk TCR alpha and beta repertoires were sequenced over time. Two healthy male donors, one aged 18 to 29 and one aged 30 to 40 years, made up the cohort. Bulk PBMC replicates and cell subsets were isolated from blood drawn at multiple timepoints before and after both primary and secondary immunization.

The investigation overall reported the following: Computational filtering was required because FACS-sorted repertoires could contain abundant contaminating clonotypes from the bulk population. After the booster, most clones that had expanded after primary vaccination were detected again (approximately 97% of CD4 and more than 80% of CD8), suggesting broad maintenance of memory. The study included only a couple of donors, which limits how far the findings can be generalized. A small share of clonotypes was detected in both CD4 and CD8 compartments, with the overlap likely arising from convergent recombination. The secondary T-cell response was weaker than the primary response but faster, peaking on day 5 instead of day 15.

Only a few counts were recorded for this clonotype. No antigen is known for it. No per-base quality is available; no much larger clone lies one base away. V is cut by 2 bases and J by 0 bases, and the space between the germline ends is 8 bases. CDR3 length: 14 amino acids, cysteine to phenylalanine. The only DNA kept is the CDR3, 42 bases in frame from the first base. The germline V gene (reference sequence) provides CDR1 DFQATT and CDR2 SNEGSKA. This specimen's treatment or condition label, per the study, means: live attenuated yellow fever vaccine strain. PBMCs were isolated from peripheral blood using a standard Ficoll-Paque protocol. Dynabeads CD4 and CD8 positive selection kits were used to isolate the CD4 and CD8 T-cell fractions. TriZol was used to extract RNA from bulk PBMCs, CD4 and CD8 fractions, and dextramer-positive and dextramer-negative fractions. Sequenced on an Illumina NovaSeq 6000. TCR cDNA was synthesized by 5'RACE template switching, which introduced a universal primer site and unique molecular identifiers. Priming of cDNA synthesis was performed from both the TCR alpha and TCR beta constant segments. Library amplification involved two PCR steps, and the second step added sample barcodes and sequencing adapters. Libraries were sequenced on Illumina HiSeq 2500 (2x100 bp) or NovaSeq (2x150 bp). Concerning the study's data processing: MIGEC handled demultiplexing of reads and collapsing into UMI consensus sequences, while MiXCR performed V(D)J alignment. Using edgeR on replicate PBMC samples, clonotypes were called vaccine-responding if FDR was below 0.01 and the log2 fold change was above 5 up to day 15. Bulk clonotypes were assigned CD4 or CD8 identity according to which sequenced CD4 or CD8 repertoire held them at higher abundance. Using fastp trimming at Q25 and MiXCR clonotype assembly, TCRdb reanalyzed the public sequencing data and kept in-frame beta chains. All rows with the same CDR3 protein become a single entry with the most common DNA and genes. These V and J calls originate from TCRdb's pipeline instead of the authors' own analysis. The sample contains 150,000 to 200,000 distinct CDR3 sequences, about 10% of them found a single time. The ten largest make up approximately 34% of the sample.

This TCR came from a man aged 18 to 35 who received the YFV17D yellow fever vaccine. The input for sequencing was CD8+ T cells sorted from PBMCs, taken 15 days after the yellow fever booster vaccination. The sequence joins TRBV20-1 to TRBJ2-4, with no confidently assigned D gene. The DNA sequence reads TGCAGTGCTAGAAAGGTCTTAGCCAAAAACATTCAGTACTTC. This translates into CSARKVLAKNIQYF.